The sequence of this T cell receptor beta chain was determined in a study of T cell repertoires in cytomegalovirus infection. Study outcomes and limitations: In two of eight donors, the top clonotype was HLA-C-restricted CMV-specific.

TCRdb redid the calling of the reads with MiXCR, one entry per CDR3 protein. The table lists some 350,000 distinct CDR3 sequences, approximately 32% of them singletons, with around 18% in the top ten. Germline CDR1 and CDR2: SQVTM and ANQGSEA. CDR3 size: 13 residues. Unmatched junction bases numbered 5, after V lost 0 bases and J lost 7 bases. Comment on this clonotype: Its antigen is unknown.

The sequence was obtained from a human donor in good health (CMV status not recorded). Some clones in this sample may be carry-over from other donors' samples. Sequences were derived from cultured PBMCs, sampled from culture after CMV antigen stimulation. The chain combines TRBV29-1 with TRBJ2-5, with 7 bases aligning to TRBD2. In DNA form, the CDR3 reads TGCAGCGTTGAAGACGGGAGGTCCAGGACCCAGTACTTC. This gives the protein CSVEDGRSRTQYF.